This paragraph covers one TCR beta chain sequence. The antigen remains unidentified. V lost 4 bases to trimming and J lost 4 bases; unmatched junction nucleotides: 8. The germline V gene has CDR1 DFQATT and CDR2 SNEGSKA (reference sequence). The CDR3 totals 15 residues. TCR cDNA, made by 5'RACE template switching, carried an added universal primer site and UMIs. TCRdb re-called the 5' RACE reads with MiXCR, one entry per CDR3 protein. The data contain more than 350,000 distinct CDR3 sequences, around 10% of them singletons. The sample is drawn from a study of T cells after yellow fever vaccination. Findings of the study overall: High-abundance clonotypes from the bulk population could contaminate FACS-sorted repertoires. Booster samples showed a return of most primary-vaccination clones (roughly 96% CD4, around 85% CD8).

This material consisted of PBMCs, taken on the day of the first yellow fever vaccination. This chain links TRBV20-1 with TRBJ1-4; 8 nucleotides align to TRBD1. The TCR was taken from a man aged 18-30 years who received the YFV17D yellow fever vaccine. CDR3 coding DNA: TGCAGTGCTACGAGACAGGGGTTGGGTAATGAAAAACTGTTTTTT. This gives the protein CSATRQGLGNEKLFF.